This T cell receptor (beta chain) was retrieved from a study of identical twins. Study results and limitations: A cross-sectional statistical analysis, not follow-up of the same donors, supported the conclusions. Clonotypes of the beta chain that were abundant in cord blood carried fewer insertions (memory repertoires showed none).

From the 5' RACE reads, TCRdb called clonotypes with MiXCR, one entry per CDR3 protein. The sample includes about 660,000 distinct CDR3 sequences, 8.6% seen only once; the top ten take about 0.98%. Comments on this clonotype: Its target is unknown.

Everyone who gave samples was a healthy Caucasian. V was shortened by 1 base and J by 2 bases, with 16 bases between the two germline ends. The CDR3 is 16 amino acids. CDR1 is DFQATT, CDR2 SNEGSKA, per germline (reference sequence). The sample also formed part of further work on yellow fever vaccine responses in identical twins.

Sequencing was done on a sample of PBMCs. This clonotype was obtained from a woman between 18 and 29 years old in good health. The V call is TRBV20-1, the J call TRBJ2-3; unclear D gene. For the CDR3, the DNA is TGCAGTGCTAGAGTTCTCTCCCCCCTTTTCACAGATACGCAGTATTTT. It translates to CSARVLSPLFTDTQYF.